A single T cell receptor beta chain is shown here with its context. The target antigen is unknown. TCRdb re-called the 5' RACE reads; one entry per CDR3 protein, DNA not given. The ten top clones account for less than 20%, within a sample of about 180,000 distinct CDR3 sequences. These data originate in a study of T cells expressing NK-cell markers. Study observations and caveats: Of CD8+ T cells, 1.0-7.0% belonged to dominant NKG2C+ clonotypes in more than five donors. Four donors' CD3+CD56-NKG2C+ cells were dominated by the same clonotypes.

In germline, CDR1 is MNHNY, CDR2 SVGAGI (reference sequence). The CDR3 runs to 13 residues. The V and J genes are TRBV6-6 and TRBJ1-5. The receptor's source is a woman aged 18-69 years in good health. The specimen sequenced was blood T cells: a sorted CD56 or NKG2C T cell subset, CD4+ or CD8+ T cells, or bulk PBMC T cells (not recorded which). The CDR3 sequence: CASSYEVNQPQHF.